One sample yielded the 9 T cell receptor beta chains listed below, sequenced in a study of cytomegalovirus exposure and HLA in healthy donors. Primers for the PCR totalled 60 Vbeta and 13 Jbeta. Libraries were prepared by immunoSEQ multiplex PCR; TCRdb keeps only in-frame clonotypes and omits some of them. This table lists 150,000 or so clones. The source material was PBMCs. The receptor source for this set is a woman aged 50 to 65 in good health and CMV-seronegative.

The gene calls are TRBV23-1 and TRBJ1-5; D is perhaps TRBD1 (5 bases). TRBV23-1 belongs to the ORF category, with a function that is uncertain. The CDR3 loop spans 16 amino acids. V lost 9 bases and J lost 6, with 24 bases in between. The CDR3 sequence is CARGDRGRGDGQPQHF. CDR3 bases: TGCGCCAGGGGGGATCGGGGTCGGGGGGACGGTCAGCCCCAGCATTTT.

To note about this clone: A junction boundary mismatches the germline segment, possibly from a read error. The J gene is TRBJ2-1, the V gene TRBV4-2; TRBD2 matches 7 bases. This CDR3 region has 16 residues. Germline-derived CDR1 and CDR2 are LGHNA and YNFKEQ. Here the CDR3 DNA reads TGTGCCAGCAGCCAAGACCAGGCTTGGGCGGGGGATGAGCAGCTCTTC. Protein: CASSQDQAWAGDEQLF.

This rearrangement joins TRBV27 to TRBJ2-7, with 10 bases identical to TRBD1. The germline CDR1 and CDR2 sequences are MNHEY and SMNVEV (reference sequence). Germline trimming cut 7 bases from V and 4 bases from J; bases unmatched to any gene: 7. The CDR3 has 14 residues. The CDR3 nucleotides are TGTGCCAGCAATCAAGCGGGACAGGGGTACGAGCAGTACTTC. Its translation is CASNQAGQGYEQYF.

The chain combines TRBV14 with TRBJ2-5, with a tentative D call TRBD1 (7 bases). The V and J ends lost 5 bases and 5 bases respectively, with 15 bases between them. CDR3 length: 14 residues. Germline lookup yields CDR1 SGHDN and CDR2 FVKESK. The CDR3 region is CASSTWTGGETQYF. CDR3 sequence (DNA): TGTGCCAGCAGCACCTGGACAGGAGGGGAGACCCAGTACTTC.

The chain uses TRBV25-1 and TRBJ2-3, with TRBD2 as a possible D gene (5 bases). CDR3 size: 16 residues. Germline V gene sequence: CDR1 MGHDK, CDR2 SYGVNS. V was shortened by 1 base and J by 0 bases, with 11 bases between the two germline ends. The DNA of the CDR3 is TGTGCCAGCAGTGAATCCCGGGGTTGGAGCACAGATACGCAGTATTTT. This sequence encodes CASSESRGWSTDTQYF.

The J gene is TRBJ2-7, the V gene TRBV28, with 7 bases identical to TRBD2. Trimming removed 6 bases from V and 3 bases from J; junction bases left unmatched: 8. CDR1 is MDHEN, CDR2 SYDVKM, per germline. This CDR3 region has 14 residues. The CDR3 protein is CASSRGRAYYEQYF. The CDR3, as DNA: TGTGCCAGCAGCAGAGGGAGGGCCTACTACGAGCAGTACTTC.

This rearrangement joins TRBV6-6 to TRBJ2-7; unclear D gene. V was trimmed by 0 bases and J by 1 base, leaving 4 bases between them. The CDR3 extends over 13 amino acids. In germline, CDR1 is MNHNY, CDR2 SVGAGI (reference sequence). CDR3 in amino acids: CASSYSLSYEQYF. The CDR3 DNA sequence: TGTGCCAGCAGTTACTCTCTATCCTACGAGCAGTACTTC.

The chain has TRBV19 and TRBJ2-5; 8 bases align to TRBD1. V dropped 6 bases and J dropped 3; count of bases not matched to a gene: 9. Germline loops: CDR1 LNHDA, CDR2 SQIVND (reference sequence). This CDR3 contains 15 residues. CDR3 loop: CASSMTGVEEETQYF. Here the CDR3 DNA reads TGTGCCAGTAGCATGACAGGGGTGGAGGAAGAGACCCAGTACTTC.

CDR3 in DNA: TGTGCCAGCAGCTTATCTACTAGCGCGGTGGTTGAGCAGTTCTTC. Translation gives CASSLSTSAVVEQFF. The rearrangement links TRBV5-4 to TRBJ2-1, with 7 bases matching TRBD2. CDR3 size: 15 residues. The V segment lost 2 bases and the J segment 9 bases; nucleotides outside the gene matches: 11. Germline V CDR1 and CDR2: SGHNT, YYREEE (reference sequence). The full variable domain, in which reference TRBV5-4 and TRBJ2-1 provide the parts outside the CDR3, is ETGVTQSPTHLIKTRGQQVTLRCSSQSGHNTVSWYQQALGQGPQFIFQYYREEENGRGNFPPRFSGLQFPNYSSELNVNALELDDSALYLCASSLSTSAVVEQFFGPGTRLTVL.